The next 18 T cell receptor beta chains were all read from a single sample in a study of T cells in women clearing cervical HPV infection. TCRdb's copy holds only in-frame clones and misses some; the assay was immunoSEQ multiplex PCR. Its listing shows some 30,000 clones. Sample: blood buffy coat. The receptors come from a woman aged 18 to 75 with a cervical HPV16 infection that either progressed to CIN3+ or cleared (not recorded which).

Concerning this clone: The read gets to within 3 residues of the CDR3 end, and the germline J gene fills in the rest. This chain joins TRBV20-1 and TRBJ2-2; no reliable D call. The CDR3 extends over 12 amino acids. The germline gives CDR1 DFQATT, CDR2 SNEGSKA (reference sequence). CDR3 residues: CSVNQAPLGLFF. The covered CDR3 bases are TGCAGTGTTAATCAGGCGCCCCTGGGG.

Turning to this clone: The read gets to within 3 residues of the CDR3 end, and the germline J gene fills in the rest. The chain couples TRBV5-1 to TRBJ1-1; D gene ambiguous. CDR1 SGHRS and CDR2 YFSETQ come from the germline V gene. V lost 2 bases and J 1 base, leaving 6 bases between the germline ends. The CDR3 extends over 13 amino acids. The CDR3 DNA, read in part, is TGCGCCAGCAGCTTTTCAGAGAACACTGAA. It codes for CASSFSENTE. The full CDR3 protein is CASSFSENTEAFF.

Notes on this clone: The CDR3 extends 3 residues past the end of the read, so its final part is completed from the germline J gene. The chain carries TRBV5-1 and TRBJ2-3, with D possibly being TRBD2 (6 bases). Germline CDR1 and CDR2: SGHRS and YFSETQ. This CDR3 is built from 13 residues. The V and J ends lost 4 bases and 4 bases respectively, with 10 bases between them. CDR3 protein: CASSPGGADTQYF. The CDR3 DNA, read in part, is TGCGCCAGCAGCCCCGGGGGAGCAGATACG.

A remark on this clone: The junction departs from germline at one end; a sequencing error may be responsible. The CDR3 end falls 3 residues outside the read, so it is completed with the germline J gene. The chain uses TRBV4-2 and TRBJ2-7, with 8 bases matching TRBD2. In germline, CDR1 is LGHNA, CDR2 YNFKEQ. The CDR3 spans 16 residues. CDR3 region: CASSQDRAGGFYEQYF. The sequenced CDR3 bases are TGCGCCAGCAGCCAAGATAGGGCGGGAGGTTTCTACGAG.

As regards this clone: From the germline J gene comes the end of the CDR3, since the read stops 3 residues before it. The chain is built from TRBV4-1 and TRBJ2-3; weak D call: TRBD2 (6 bases). Germline V gene sequence: CDR1 MGHRA, CDR2 YSYEKL. The CDR3 runs 16 residues. The germline V and J ends were trimmed by 0 bases and 6 bases, with 16 bases remaining between them. The sequenced part of the CDR3 DNA is TGCGCCAGCAGCCAAGACTTAGCGGCCCGGGGGGATACG. Protein product: CASSQDLAARGDT. In full, the CDR3 is CASSQDLAARGDTQYF.

About this clone itself: The read finishes 3 residues shy of the CDR3 end, and the germline J gene is used to complete it. The chain employs TRBV7-3 and TRBJ2-3; 7 bases align to TRBD2. CDR1 is SGHTA, CDR2 FQGTGA, per germline. With V trimmed by 0 bases and J by 5 bases, 5 bases remained unmatched. This CDR3 region has 15 residues. This CDR3 is CASSLTAGEVDTQYF. The sequenced CDR3 bases are TGTGCCAGCAGCTTAACTGCGGGAGAGGTAGATACG. Together with reference TRBV7-3 and TRBJ2-3, the CDR3 gives the full variable domain: GAGVSQTPSNKVTEKGKYVELRCDPISGHTALYWYRQSLGQGPEFLIYFQGTGAADDSGLPNDRFFAVRPEGSVSTLKIQRTERGDSAVYLCASSLTAGEVDTQYFGPGTRLTVL.

The CDR3 sequence is CASSERAGGLNEQFF. The CDR3 bases that were read are TGTGCCAGCAGTGAACGGGCGGGGGGGCTGAATGAG. The chain links TRBV6-1 to TRBJ2-1, with TRBD2 matching 9 bases. The observed sequence ends 3 residues before the CDR3 terminus, with the missing tail filled in from the germline J gene. V shed 2 bases, J shed 7 bases, and the junction held 6 bases outside the gene matches. The germline V gene has CDR1 MNHNS and CDR2 SASEGT. The CDR3 has 15 amino acids.

To note about this clone: Read sequence stops 3 residues before the CDR3 end, and the germline J gene provides the missing end. The chain recombines TRBV20-1 with TRBJ2-5, with TRBD2 matching 9 bases. Trimming cost V 0 bases and J 4 bases; bases outside gene matches: 12. The CDR3 consists of 17 residues. CDR1 is DFQATT, CDR2 SNEGSKA, per germline (reference sequence). The CDR3 loop reads CSARDLGPSGIVETQYF. CDR3 DNA (partial): TGCAGTGCTAGAGATTTGGGACCTAGCGGGATAGTAGAGACC.

With regard to this clone: The read ends 3 residues early relative to the CDR3; the germline J gene fills the gap. The chain couples TRBV2 to TRBJ1-1; D ambiguous. The CDR3 has 13 residues. Per germline, CDR1 SNHLY and CDR2 FYNNEI. The chain's CDR3 is CAIPSGVAPEAFF. The part of the CDR3 DNA that was read is TGTGCCATCCCCAGCGGTGTAGCACCCGAA.

Concerning this clone itself: The read halts 3 residues ahead of the CDR3 end, with the missing end drawn from the germline J gene. The chain employs TRBV6-4 and TRBJ2-2; 7 bases line up with TRBD1. Trimming at V came to 9 bases and at J to 0 bases, leaving 7 bases not matched to a gene. CDR1 and CDR2 from the germline V gene are MRHNA and SNTAGT. The CDR3 spans 15 residues. The sequenced part of the CDR3 DNA is TGTGCCAGGAGCAACAGGGGATCGAACACCGGGGAG. Protein: CARSNRGSNTGE. The CDR3, in full, reads CARSNRGSNTGELFF.

For this clone: Read data end 3 residues before the CDR3 end; the end is taken from the germline J gene. The chain recombines TRBV5-1 with TRBJ1-4; D ambiguous. V dropped 0 bases and J dropped 8 bases, with 11 bases sitting between them. The germline CDR1 and CDR2 sequences are SGHRS and YFSETQ. The CDR3 extends over 14 amino acids. CDR3 DNA, as far as it was read: TGCGCCAGCAGCTTGGAAACATCGGGGGAAAAA. Amino acids: CASSLETSGEK. The entire CDR3 reads CASSLETSGEKLFF.

About this clone itself: The read finishes 3 residues shy of the CDR3 end, and the germline J gene is used to complete it. The genes are TRBV28 and TRBJ2-5; 7 positions match TRBD2. The CDR3 is 13 residues long. V dropped 7 bases and J dropped 4; count of bases not matched to a gene: 6. Germline CDR1 and CDR2: MDHEN and SYDVKM. The DNA read from the CDR3 is TGTGCCAGCAAGGAGCGGGGTTCAGAGACC. It specifies CASKERGSET. The CDR3 reads in full as CASKERGSETQYF.

Worth noting for this clone: The read ends 3 residues before the CDR3 terminus; that terminus is restored from the germline J gene. V gene TRBV14 combines with J gene TRBJ2-1, with a weak D call TRBD2 (5 bases). Looked up from germline, CDR1 is SGHDN and CDR2 is FVKESK. The CDR3 length is 15 residues. Deletions cut 4 bases from V and 4 bases from J, with 14 bases between. The CDR3 bases that were read are TGTGCCAGCAGCCGTCTGGCGGGTGCATACAATGAG. This sequence encodes CASSRLAGAYNE. The whole CDR3 protein reads CASSRLAGAYNEQFF.

About this clone itself: The CDR3 end lies 3 residues beyond the end of the read and is filled in from the germline J gene. The V call is TRBV6-4, the J call TRBJ2-1; maybe TRBD1 (5 bases). Trimming cost V 6 bases and J 2 bases, with 17 bases left between them. CDR3 size: 16 residues. Germline values: CDR1 MRHNA, CDR2 SNTAGT. CDR3: CASRRKQESTYNEQFF. Incomplete CDR3 DNA: TGTGCCAGCAGACGGAAACAGGAATCTACCTACAATGAG.

With respect to this clone: The read comes to an end 3 residues before the CDR3 does, leaving the germline J gene to fill in the end. V is TRBV20-1 and J is TRBJ2-7, with TRBD2 as a possible D gene (6 bases). V was pared by 7 bases and J by 1 base, with 14 bases between. The CDR3 is 13 amino acids. Germline-derived CDR1 and CDR2 are DFQATT and SNEGSKA (reference sequence). CDR3 protein: CSGVAGGSYEQYF. The covered CDR3 bases are TGCAGTGGTGTGGCTGGAGGGTCCTACGAG.

Note on this clone: Read sequence stops 3 residues before the CDR3 end, and the germline J gene provides the missing end. V gene TRBV28 combines with J gene TRBJ2-7; 8 bases fit TRBD1. The trim removed 4 bases at V and 4 bases at J, leaving 12 bases unmatched. Looked up from germline, CDR1 is MDHEN and CDR2 is SYDVKM. The CDR3 is 16 residues long. Partial CDR3 DNA: TGTGCCAGCAGTTCCATAGGACAGGGTTTATCTTACGAG. Translated, it gives CASSSIGQGLSYE. The complete CDR3 sequence is CASSSIGQGLSYEQYF.

Comment on this clone: The read falls 3 residues short of the CDR3 end, and the missing part is taken from the germline J gene. This chain joins TRBV19 and TRBJ2-1; D possibly corresponds to TRBD1 (5 bases). V lost 5 bases and J 6 bases, leaving 14 bases between the germline ends. The CDR3 is 14 residues long. Per the germline V gene, CDR1 is LNHDA and CDR2 is SQIVND (reference sequence). The CDR3 sequence is CASSPSYRFNEQFF. Partial CDR3 DNA: TGTGCCAGTAGTCCCTCTTACAGGTTCAATGAG.

A note on this clone: The CDR3 end falls 3 residues outside the read, so it is completed with the germline J gene. The chain uses TRBV6-2 or TRBV6-3 and TRBJ2-3, with 9 nucleotides matching TRBD2. The CDR3 length is 14 residues. The J segment lost 7 bases and the V segment lost 4 bases, leaving 6 bases of the junction unmatched. Germline V gene lookup returns CDR1 MNHEY and CDR2 SVGEGT. Here the CDR3 reads CASSSRLAAHTQYF. The sequenced part of the CDR3 DNA is TGTGCCAGCAGTTCCCGACTAGCGGCTCATACG.